A selection of T cell receptor beta chains follows, all from one sample in a study of T cell responses to AZD1222 COVID-19 vaccine. The protocol was immunoSEQ multiplex PCR, while the TCRdb copy is restricted to in-frame clones and leaves out a portion. The sample consists of around 140,000 clones, around nine tenths of them appearing once. This specimen consisted of peripheral blood, obtained on day 0 of AZD1222 vaccination. The source is an adult in good health. CDR3s include the opening cysteine and the closing phenylalanine or tryptophan. Each record gives: CDR3 protein, D gene, V gene, clone size. D genes are given only for firm matches. Not all rows give a size; the values are once, few, many and, for expanded clones, a class.

CDR3 protein: CASSRGTRNQETQYF
D gene: TRBD2
V gene: TRBV9
clone size: once

CDR3 protein: CASSLSGSSYNEQFF
D gene: TRBD2
V gene: TRBV7-3
clone size: NA

CDR3 protein: CASSARTGGSYGYTF
D gene: TRBD1
V gene: TRBV9
clone size: NA

CDR3 protein: CASNPSVPGYTF
D gene: NA
V gene: TRBV6-5
clone size: NA

CDR3 protein: CASKGSRAGGEFF
D gene: TRBD2
V gene: TRBV27
clone size: NA

CDR3 protein: CASSTGGGSQPQHF
D gene: TRBD1
V gene: TRBV6-2/TRBV6-3
clone size: NA

CDR3 protein: CATSRESPDQPQHF
D gene: NA
V gene: TRBV15
clone size: NA

CDR3 protein: CASSLLSGNEQFF
D gene: NA
V gene: TRBV11-2
clone size: NA

CDR3 protein: CATSRPYRGEPLHF
D gene: TRBD1
V gene: TRBV15
clone size: NA

CDR3 protein: CASSQDLRAGGKQETQYF
D gene: TRBD2
V gene: TRBV4-2
clone size: NA

CDR3 protein: CASSGTGAFVSYEQYF
D gene: NA
V gene: TRBV7-9
clone size: NA

CDR3 protein: CASSESDSGGNQPQHF
D gene: NA
V gene: TRBV25-1
clone size: NA

CDR3 protein: CASSYGDIQETQYF
D gene: NA
V gene: TRBV6-2/TRBV6-3
clone size: NA

CDR3 protein: CASSRFTGDAQKEQYF
D gene: NA
V gene: TRBV18
clone size: NA

CDR3 protein: CASSFGLLTDTQYF
D gene: NA
V gene: TRBV7-3
clone size: once

CDR3 protein: CASSKVISRYLHPGRKPSTDTQYF
D gene: NA
V gene: TRBV21-1
clone size: NA

CDR3 protein: CASKWGQGREETQYF
D gene: TRBD1
V gene: TRBV6-5
clone size: few

CDR3 protein: CASSMEQGAGTEAFF
D gene: TRBD1
V gene: TRBV19
clone size: NA

CDR3 protein: CASRDSQFKGGYTF
D gene: NA
V gene: TRBV28
clone size: NA

CDR3 protein: CASSLFDRQGYEQYF
D gene: TRBD1
V gene: TRBV7-8
clone size: NA

CDR3 protein: CASSYHSNQPQHF
D gene: NA
V gene: TRBV7-2
clone size: NA